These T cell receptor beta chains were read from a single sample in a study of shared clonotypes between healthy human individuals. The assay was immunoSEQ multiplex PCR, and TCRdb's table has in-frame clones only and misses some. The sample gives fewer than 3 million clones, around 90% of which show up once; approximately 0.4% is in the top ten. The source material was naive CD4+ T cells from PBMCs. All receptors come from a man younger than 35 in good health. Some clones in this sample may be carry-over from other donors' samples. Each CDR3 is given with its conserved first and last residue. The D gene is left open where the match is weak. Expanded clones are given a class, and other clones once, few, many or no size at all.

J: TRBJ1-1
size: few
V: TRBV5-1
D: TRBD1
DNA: TGCGCCAGCAGTCCTCAGGGGGACGGTCATGAAGCTTTCTTT
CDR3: CASSPQGDGHEAFF

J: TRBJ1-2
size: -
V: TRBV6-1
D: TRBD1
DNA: TGTGCCAGCAGTGAAGAGGGGGCCCGTGGCTACACCTTC
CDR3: CASSEEGARGYTF

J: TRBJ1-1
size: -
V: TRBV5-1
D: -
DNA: TGCGCCAGCAGCTTTGGCCCGGGGGCCACTGAAGCTTTCTTT
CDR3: CASSFGPGATEAFF

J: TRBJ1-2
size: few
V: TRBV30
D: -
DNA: TGTGCCTGGAGTTCTAACTGGAACCCTTATGGCTACACCTTC
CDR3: CAWSSNWNPYGYTF

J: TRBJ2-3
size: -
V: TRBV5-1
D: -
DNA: TGCGCCAGCAGCCGCGGGACTGTAGGCACAGATACGCAGTATTTT
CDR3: CASSRGTVGTDTQYF

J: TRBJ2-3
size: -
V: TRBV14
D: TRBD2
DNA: TGTGCCAGCAGCCAAGATATTAACCTAGCGGGAGGGTGGACAGATACGCAGTATTTT
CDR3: CASSQDINLAGGWTDTQYF

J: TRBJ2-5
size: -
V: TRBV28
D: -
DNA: TGTGCCAGCAGTTTAGATCGGAGGGGGGGAGTTGAGACCCAGTACTTC
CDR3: CASSLDRRGGVETQYF

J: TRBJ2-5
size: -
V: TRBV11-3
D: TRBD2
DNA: TGTGCCAGCAGCCTCCCGGGGGGGCCCAGGACCCAGTACTTC
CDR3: CASSLPGGPRTQYF

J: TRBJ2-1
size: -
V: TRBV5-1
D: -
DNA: TGCGCCAGCAGCTTGGAACCGGGACGGTATGGTGAGCAGTTCTTC
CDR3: CASSLEPGRYGEQFF

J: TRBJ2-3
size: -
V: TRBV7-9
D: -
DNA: TGTGCCAGCTTCGGCATAATCACTTCCAGCACAGATACGCAGTATTTT
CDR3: CASFGIITSSTDTQYF

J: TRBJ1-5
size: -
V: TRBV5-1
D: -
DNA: TGCGCCAGCAGAATTAATCTAGGGCCTAATCAGCCCCAGCATTTT
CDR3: CASRINLGPNQPQHF

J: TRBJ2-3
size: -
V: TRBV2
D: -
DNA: TGTGCCACCCAGACGAACACAGATACGCAGTATTTT
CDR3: CATQTNTDTQYF

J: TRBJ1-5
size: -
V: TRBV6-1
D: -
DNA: TGTGCCATCTCTATGGGGCAGGTAAGCAATCAGCCCCAGCATTTT
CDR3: CAISMGQVSNQPQHF

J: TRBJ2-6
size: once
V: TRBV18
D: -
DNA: TGTGCCAGCTCACCGATCCCTGGGGCCAACGTCCTGACTTTC
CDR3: CASSPIPGANVLTF

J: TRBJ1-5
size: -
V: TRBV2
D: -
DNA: TGTGCCAGCAGTGCCTTCGGCGGAGGGGAACAGCCCCAGCATTTT
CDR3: CASSAFGGGEQPQHF

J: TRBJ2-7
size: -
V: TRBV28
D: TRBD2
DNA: TGTGCCAGCAGCCCGGTGGGGGGGAGATCCGAGCAGTACTTC
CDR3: CASSPVGGRSEQYF

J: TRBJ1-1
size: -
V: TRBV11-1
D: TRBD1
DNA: TGTGCCAGCAGTCCAAACACCAGGGGGCGGAACACTGAAGCTTTCTTT
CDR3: CASSPNTRGRNTEAFF

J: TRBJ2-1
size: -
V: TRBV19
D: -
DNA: TGTGCCAGTAGTATAGGCGGGCACAATGAGCAGTTCTTC
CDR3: CASSIGGHNEQFF

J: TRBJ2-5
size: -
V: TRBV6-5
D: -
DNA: TGTGCCAGCAGTTACCATCAGGGAAGGGGAGAGACCCAGTACTTC
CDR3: CASSYHQGRGETQYF

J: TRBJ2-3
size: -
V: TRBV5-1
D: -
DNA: TGCGCCAGCAGCCCAGCGGACTACCCTAGCACAGATACGCAGTATTTT
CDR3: CASSPADYPSTDTQYF

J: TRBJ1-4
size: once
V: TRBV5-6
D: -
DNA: TGTGCCAGCTCCCGAGACCCGGGGGCTCAGAAACTGTTTTTT
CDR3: CASSRDPGAQKLFF

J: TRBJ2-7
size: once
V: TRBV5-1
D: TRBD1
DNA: TGCGCCAGCAGCCATGACAGGGGAGCCTACGAGCAGTACTTC
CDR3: CASSHDRGAYEQYF

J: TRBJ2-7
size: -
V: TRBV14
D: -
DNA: TGTGCCAGCAGACTGGGGACCTCCAGGTCCTACGAGCAGTACTTC
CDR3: CASRLGTSRSYEQYF

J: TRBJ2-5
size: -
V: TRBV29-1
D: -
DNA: TGCAGCGCATCTGACGGTGCACAAGAGACCCAGTACTTC
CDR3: CSASDGAQETQYF

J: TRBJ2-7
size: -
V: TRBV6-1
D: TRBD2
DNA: TGTGCCAGCACCTCTCTAGCGGGATACCCATACGAGCAGTACTTC
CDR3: CASTSLAGYPYEQYF

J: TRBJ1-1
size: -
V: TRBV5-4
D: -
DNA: TGTGCCACCAGCCCGGTCGGGGGGATGAACACTGAAGCTTTCTTT
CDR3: CATSPVGGMNTEAFF

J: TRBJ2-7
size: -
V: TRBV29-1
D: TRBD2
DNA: TGCAGCGTCTCTAGCGGGTCCTACGAGCAGTACTTC
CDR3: CSVSSGSYEQYF

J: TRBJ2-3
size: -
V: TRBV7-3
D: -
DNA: TGTGCCAGCAGCTTAAGTTTGTCAGATACGCAGTATTTT
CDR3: CASSLSLSDTQYF

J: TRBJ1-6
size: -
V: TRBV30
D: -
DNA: TGTGCCTGGAGTCCATTAGGGGGAGGAAGCTCCTATAATTCACCCCTCCACTTT
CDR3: CAWSPLGGGSSYNSPLHF

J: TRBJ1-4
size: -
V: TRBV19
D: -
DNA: TGTGCCAGTAGTCTCTCGGGGACATATGAAAAACTGTTTTTT
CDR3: CASSLSGTYEKLFF

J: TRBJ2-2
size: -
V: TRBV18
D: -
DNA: TGTGCCAGCTCACCACAGCCGAGCCAGTACACCGGGGAGCTGTTTTTT
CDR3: CASSPQPSQYTGELFF

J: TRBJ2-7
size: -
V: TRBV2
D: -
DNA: TGTGCCAGCAGAGGGGACACCAGCTCCTACGAGCAGTACTTC
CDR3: CASRGDTSSYEQYF

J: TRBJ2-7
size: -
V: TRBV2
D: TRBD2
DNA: TGTGCCAGCAATGCGGGAGGGGCCTACGAGCAGTACTTC
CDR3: CASNAGGAYEQYF

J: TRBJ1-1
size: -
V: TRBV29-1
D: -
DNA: TGCAGCGTCCAGGACAAACCAATCACTGAAGCTTTCTTT
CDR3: CSVQDKPITEAFF

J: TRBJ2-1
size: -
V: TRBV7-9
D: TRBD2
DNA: TGTGCCAGCACCCCGGGACTAGCGCTTTACAATGAGCAGTTCTTC
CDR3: CASTPGLALYNEQFF

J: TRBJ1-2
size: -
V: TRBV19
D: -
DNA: TGTGCCAGTAGTAGGACCGACTATGGCTACACCTTC
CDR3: CASSRTDYGYTF

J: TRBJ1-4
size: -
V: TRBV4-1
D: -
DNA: TGCGCCAGCAGCCAAGATCGGCCGGTTTACGCAACTAATGAAAAACTGTTTTTT
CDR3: CASSQDRPVYATNEKLFF

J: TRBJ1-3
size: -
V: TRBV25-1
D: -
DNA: TGTGCCAGCAGTGAATTCGGGGGAACTGGAAACACCATATATTTT
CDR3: CASSEFGGTGNTIYF

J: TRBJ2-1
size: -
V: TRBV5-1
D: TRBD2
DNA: TGCGCCAGTCGTGGGACTAGCGGACTCTTGGGGAATGAGCAGTTCTTC
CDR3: CASRGTSGLLGNEQFF

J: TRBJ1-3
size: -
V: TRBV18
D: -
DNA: TGTGCCAGCTCACCAATGGCAGGGCTAGGAAACACCATATATTTT
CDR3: CASSPMAGLGNTIYF

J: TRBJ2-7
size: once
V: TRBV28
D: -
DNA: TGTGCCAGCAGCCTACCGGGACTCTACTACGAGCAGTACTTC
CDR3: CASSLPGLYYEQYF

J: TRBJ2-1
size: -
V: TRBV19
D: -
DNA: TGTGCCAGTAGTATCCGGGCTATAAACAATGAGCAGTTCTTC
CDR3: CASSIRAINNEQFF

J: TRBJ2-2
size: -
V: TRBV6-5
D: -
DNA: TGTGCCAGCAGTTATTGGGACTCAAGCACCGGGGAGCTGTTTTTT
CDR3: CASSYWDSSTGELFF

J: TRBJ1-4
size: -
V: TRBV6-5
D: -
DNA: TGTGCCAGCAGTCTTATATACGGTGAAAAACTGTTTTTT
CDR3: CASSLIYGEKLFF

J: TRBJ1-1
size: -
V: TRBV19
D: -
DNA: TGTGCCAGTAGTTCAAGACTCGAGGGGTCCGAACGTGGTACTGAAGCTTTCTTT
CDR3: CASSSRLEGSERGTEAFF

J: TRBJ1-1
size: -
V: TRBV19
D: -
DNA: TGTGCCAGTAGACCTGTAACAGGGTTGGGGAACACTGAAGCTTTCTTT
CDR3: CASRPVTGLGNTEAFF

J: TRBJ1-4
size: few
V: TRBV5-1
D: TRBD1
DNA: TGCGCCAGCAGCCCGGGACAGGCGGGTCATGGTGAAAAACTGTTTTTT
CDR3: CASSPGQAGHGEKLFF

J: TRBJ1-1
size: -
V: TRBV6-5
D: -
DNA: TGTGCCAGCAGTTACTCTAAGGCGACGGTCACTGAAGCTTTCTTT
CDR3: CASSYSKATVTEAFF

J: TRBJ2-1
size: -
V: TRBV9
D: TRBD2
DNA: TGTGCCAGCAGCGTAGTGGGAGCGGGAGTTTCCTACAATGAGCAGTTCTTC
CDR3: CASSVVGAGVSYNEQFF

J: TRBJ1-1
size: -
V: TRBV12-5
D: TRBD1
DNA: TGTGCTAGTGGTTTGACAGGGGAGAACACTGAAGCTTTCTTT
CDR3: CASGLTGENTEAFF

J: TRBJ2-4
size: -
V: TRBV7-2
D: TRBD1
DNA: TGTGCCAGCAGCGCAGGACAGGGGAGAATGGGCAGTTACATTCAGTACTTC
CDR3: CASSAGQGRMGSYIQYF